Listed below are T cell receptor beta chains from one sample, sequenced in a study of cytomegalovirus exposure and HLA in healthy donors. Sequencing used immunoSEQ multiplex PCR; TCRdb keeps in-frame clones, though not all of them. The table shows about 140,000 clones, with around a tenth occurring only once. Material for sequencing was PBMCs. These receptors originate from a man aged 45 to 65 in good health and CMV-seronegative. The CDR3 runs from the conserved cysteine through the conserved F or W. Each record gives: clone size, D gene, V gene, J gene, CDR3 DNA, CDR3 protein. A D gene is named only where the DNA matches it firmly. Only some rows state a clone size, as once, few, many or a class for expanded clones.

NA	TRBD2	TRBV19	TRBJ2-7	TGTGCCAGCCTGGGAGGGGACGCCTACGAGCAGTACTTC	CASLGGDAYEQYF
few	NA	TRBV15	TRBJ2-2	TGTGCCACCAGCAGAGATCGGGACACCGGGGAGCTGTTTTTT	CATSRDRDTGELFF
few	NA	TRBV14	TRBJ1-5	TGTGCCAGCAGCCCCGGCAACGGGGCCCAGCATTTT	CASSPGNGAQHF
NA	NA	TRBV5-6	TRBJ1-4	TGTGCCAGCAGCGCCGGGGTTGTCGGTGAAAAACTGTTTTTT	CASSAGVVGEKLFF
few	TRBD1	TRBV5-4	TRBJ2-2	TGTGCCAGCAGCTTGAATACAGGGGGGAACACCGGGGAGCTGTTTTTT	CASSLNTGGNTGELFF
NA	NA	TRBV5-1	TRBJ2-7	TGCGCCAGCAGCCCCCGGCAGGGTATAAGTCACGAGCAGTACTTC	CASSPRQGISHEQYF
NA	NA	TRBV5-1	TRBJ2-7	TGCGCCAGCAGCTTGACAGGGTTGGCCTACGAGCAGTACTTC	CASSLTGLAYEQYF
NA	TRBD1	TRBV29-1	TRBJ1-1	TGCAGCGTGGGGGACAGGGTGAACACTGAAGCTTTCTTT	CSVGDRVNTEAFF
few	NA	TRBV5-1	TRBJ1-4	TGCGCCAGCAGCGTTACAGGGTTGGGTGAAAAACTGTTTTTT	CASSVTGLGEKLFF
few	TRBD1	TRBV19	TRBJ1-1	TGTGCCAGTAGTAACAACAGGGGCGCTGAAGCTTTCTTT	CASSNNRGAEAFF
few	NA	TRBV7-9	TRBJ1-1	TGTGCCAGCAGCCCGAGGTCCGAAAACACTGAAGCTTTCTTT	CASSPRSENTEAFF
NA	NA	TRBV7-2	TRBJ2-5	TGTGCCAGCAGCCCGAACGGAGTCGGAGAGACCCAGTACTTC	CASSPNGVGETQYF
few	NA	TRBV2	TRBJ2-3	TGTGCCAGCAGCCTCATAGTGGACAGAGATACGCAGTATTTT	CASSLIVDRDTQYF
few	TRBD1	TRBV5-1	TRBJ2-7	TGCGCCAGCAGCCAAGCTGGGACAGGGCCACTCTACGAGCAGTACTTC	CASSQAGTGPLYEQYF
NA	NA	TRBV28	TRBJ1-2	TGTGCCAGCACCCCTGGAGGGAGTGGCTACACCTTC	CASTPGGSGYTF
few	NA	TRBV5-1	TRBJ2-6	TGCGCCAGCAGCTTGAGCCAGGGGCGTTCTGGGGCCAACGTCCTGACTTTC	CASSLSQGRSGANVLTF
few	TRBD2	TRBV6-4	TRBJ2-3	TGTGCCAGCAGTGCCTCCTCAAGCGGGGGCACAGATACGCAGTATTTT	CASSASSSGGTDTQYF
few	TRBD2	TRBV5-4	TRBJ2-1	TGTGCCAGCAGCTTCCCCGGGACTAGCGGTTCCTACAATGAGCAGTTCTTC	CASSFPGTSGSYNEQFF
NA	NA	TRBV4-2	TRBJ1-2	TGTGCCAGCAGCCAAGATGGGAGAAACTATGGCTACACCTTC	CASSQDGRNYGYTF
few	TRBD1	TRBV5-6	TRBJ2-7	TGTGCCAGCAGCCTCCGTTGGACAGGGGGCTACGAGCAGTACTTC	CASSLRWTGGYEQYF
NA	TRBD1	TRBV10-2	TRBJ1-1	TGCGCCAGCAGTGAAGGGACAGGGGCAGGGAACACTGAAGCTTTCTTT	CASSEGTGAGNTEAFF
NA	TRBD2	TRBV10-1	TRBJ2-1	TGCGCCAGCAGTGAGTCGGGACTAGCGGGACAGTTCTTC	CASSESGLAGQFF
few	TRBD1	TRBV5-1	TRBJ1-2	TGCGCCAGCAGCTCGCTAAGACAGGGGGCGAGTAGCTATGGCTACACCTTC	CASSSLRQGASSYGYTF
few	NA	TRBV29-1	TRBJ1-1	TGCAGCGCCTTCTCGGGAGGCACTGAAGCTTTCTTT	CSAFSGGTEAFF
few	NA	TRBV30	TRBJ1-1	TGTGCCTGGAGTGTACTGTCAGGGCCTACACAACCGGAAGCTTTCTTT	CAWSVLSGPTQPEAFF
NA	TRBD1	TRBV29-1	TRBJ1-1	TGCAGCGTTAGGACCGGGACAGGGGGGTCAACAGCTTTCTTT	CSVRTGTGGSTAFF